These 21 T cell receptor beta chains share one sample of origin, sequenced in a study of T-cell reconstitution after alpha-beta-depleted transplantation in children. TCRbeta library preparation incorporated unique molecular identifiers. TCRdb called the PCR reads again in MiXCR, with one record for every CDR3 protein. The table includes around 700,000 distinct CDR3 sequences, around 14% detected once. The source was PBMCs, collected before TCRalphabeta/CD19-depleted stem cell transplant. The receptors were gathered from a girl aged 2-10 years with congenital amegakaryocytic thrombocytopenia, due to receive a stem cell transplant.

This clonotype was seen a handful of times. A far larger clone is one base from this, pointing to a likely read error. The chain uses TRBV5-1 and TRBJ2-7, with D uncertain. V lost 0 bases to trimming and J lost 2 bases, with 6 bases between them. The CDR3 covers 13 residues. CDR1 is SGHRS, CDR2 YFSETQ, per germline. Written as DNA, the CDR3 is TGCGCCAGCAGCTTGGACGGGCCCTACGAGCAGTACTTC. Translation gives CASSLDGPYEQYF.

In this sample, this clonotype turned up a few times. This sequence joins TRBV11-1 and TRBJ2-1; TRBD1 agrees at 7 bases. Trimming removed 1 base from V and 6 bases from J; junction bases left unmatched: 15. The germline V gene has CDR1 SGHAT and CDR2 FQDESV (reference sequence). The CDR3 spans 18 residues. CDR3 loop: CASSLGRTGTVRGNEQFF. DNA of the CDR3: TGTGCCAGCAGCTTAGGCCGAACCGGGACAGTAAGAGGCAATGAGCAGTTCTTC.

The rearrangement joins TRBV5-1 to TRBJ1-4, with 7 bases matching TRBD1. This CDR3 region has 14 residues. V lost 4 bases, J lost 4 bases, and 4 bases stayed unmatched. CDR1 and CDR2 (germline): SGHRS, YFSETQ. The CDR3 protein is CASSPGGVNEKLFF. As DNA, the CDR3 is TGCGCCAGCAGCCCAGGGGGAGTTAATGAAAAACTGTTTTTT.

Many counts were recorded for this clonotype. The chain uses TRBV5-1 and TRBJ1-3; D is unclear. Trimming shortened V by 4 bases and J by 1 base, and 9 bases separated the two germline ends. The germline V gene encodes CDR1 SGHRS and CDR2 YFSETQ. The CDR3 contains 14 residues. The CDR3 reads CASSVQPSGNTIYF. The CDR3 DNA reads TGCGCCAGCAGCGTACAGCCTTCTGGAAACACCATATATTTT.

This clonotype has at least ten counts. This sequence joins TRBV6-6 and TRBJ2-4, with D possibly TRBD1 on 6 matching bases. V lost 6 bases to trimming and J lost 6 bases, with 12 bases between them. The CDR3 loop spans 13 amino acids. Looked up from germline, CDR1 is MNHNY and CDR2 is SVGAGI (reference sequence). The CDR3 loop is CASSRTDGNIQYF. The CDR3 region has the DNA TGTGCCAGCAGCCGGACAGACGGAAACATTCAGTACTTC.

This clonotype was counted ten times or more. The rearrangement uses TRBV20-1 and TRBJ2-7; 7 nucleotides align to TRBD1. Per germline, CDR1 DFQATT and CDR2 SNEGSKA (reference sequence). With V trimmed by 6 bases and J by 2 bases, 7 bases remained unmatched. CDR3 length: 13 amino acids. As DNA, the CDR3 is TGCAGTGCAGAGACCGGGACAGCCTACGAGCAGTACTTC. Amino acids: CSAETGTAYEQYF.

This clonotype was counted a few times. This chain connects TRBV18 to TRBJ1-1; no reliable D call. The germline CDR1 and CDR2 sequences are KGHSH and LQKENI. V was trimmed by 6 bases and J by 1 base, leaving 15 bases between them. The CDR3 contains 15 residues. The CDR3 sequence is CASSDARVGNTEAFF. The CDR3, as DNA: TGTGCCAGCTCTGACGCGCGGGTTGGGAACACTGAAGCTTTCTTT.

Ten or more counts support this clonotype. CDR3 nucleotides: TGCGCCAGCAGCGCCAACCCCGGGACAGGGGACTATGAGCAGTTCTTC. It specifies CASSANPGTGDYEQFF. The rearrangement uses TRBV5-1 and TRBJ2-1; 10 bases agree with TRBD1. V dropped 4 bases and J dropped 8; count of bases not matched to a gene: 12. CDR1 and CDR2 from the germline V gene are SGHRS and YFSETQ. This CDR3 comprises 16 residues.

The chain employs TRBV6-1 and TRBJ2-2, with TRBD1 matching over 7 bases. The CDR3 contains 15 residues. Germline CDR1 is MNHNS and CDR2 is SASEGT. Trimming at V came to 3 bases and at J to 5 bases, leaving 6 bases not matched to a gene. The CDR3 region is CASSEGDSPTGELFF. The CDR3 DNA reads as TGTGCCAGCAGTGAGGGGGACAGCCCTACCGGGGAGCTGTTTTTT.

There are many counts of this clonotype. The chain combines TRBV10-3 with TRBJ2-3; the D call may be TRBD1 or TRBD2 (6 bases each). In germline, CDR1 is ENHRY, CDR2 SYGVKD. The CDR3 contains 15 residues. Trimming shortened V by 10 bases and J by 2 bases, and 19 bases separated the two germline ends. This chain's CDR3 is CATDPGGSPTDTQYF. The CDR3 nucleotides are TGTGCCACGGACCCCGGGGGCAGTCCCACAGATACGCAGTATTTT.

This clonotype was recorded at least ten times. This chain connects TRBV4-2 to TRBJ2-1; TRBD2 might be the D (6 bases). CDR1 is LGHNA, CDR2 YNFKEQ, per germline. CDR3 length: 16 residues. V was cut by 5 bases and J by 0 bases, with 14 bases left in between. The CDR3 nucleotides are TGTGCCAGCAGCACATTGGCGGAGGGCTCCTACAATGAGCAGTTCTTC. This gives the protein CASSTLAEGSYNEQFF.

The CDR3 sequence is CSAGTPGSYEQYF. DNA of the CDR3: TGCAGCGCTGGGACCCCAGGCTCCTACGAGCAGTACTTC. The rearrangement uses TRBV29-1 and TRBJ2-7, with D perhaps matching TRBD1 or TRBD2 (5 bases each). This CDR3 has 13 amino acids. Germline V CDR1 and CDR2: SQVTM, ANQGSEA. Trimming stripped 7 bases from V and 0 bases from J, with 13 bases between.

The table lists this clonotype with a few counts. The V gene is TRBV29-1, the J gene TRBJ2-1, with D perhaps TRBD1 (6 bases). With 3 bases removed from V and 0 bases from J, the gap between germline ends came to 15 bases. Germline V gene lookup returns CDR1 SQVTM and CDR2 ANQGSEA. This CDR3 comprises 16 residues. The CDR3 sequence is CSVEGMGQGSYNEQFF. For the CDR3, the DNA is TGCAGCGTTGAGGGGATGGGACAAGGCTCCTACAATGAGCAGTTCTTC.

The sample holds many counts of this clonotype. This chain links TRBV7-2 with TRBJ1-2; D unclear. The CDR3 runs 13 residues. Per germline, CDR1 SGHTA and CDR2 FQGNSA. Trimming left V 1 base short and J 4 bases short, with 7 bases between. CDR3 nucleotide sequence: TGTGCCAGCAGCTTAGAACGGCCCTATGGCTACACCTTC. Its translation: CASSLERPYGYTF.

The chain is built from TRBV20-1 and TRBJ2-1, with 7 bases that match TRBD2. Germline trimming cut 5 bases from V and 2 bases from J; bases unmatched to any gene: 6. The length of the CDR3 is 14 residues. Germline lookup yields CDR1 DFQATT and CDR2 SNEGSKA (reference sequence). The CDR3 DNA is TGCAGTGCTCTTACTAGCGCAACCTACAATGAGCAGTTCTTC. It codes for CSALTSATYNEQFF.

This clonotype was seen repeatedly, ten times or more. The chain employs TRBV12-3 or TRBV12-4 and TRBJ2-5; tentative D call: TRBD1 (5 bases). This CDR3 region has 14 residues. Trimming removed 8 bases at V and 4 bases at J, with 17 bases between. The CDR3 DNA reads TGTGCCAGCGCGACCCCAGGGAACGGAGAGACCCAGTACTTC. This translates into CASATPGNGETQYF.

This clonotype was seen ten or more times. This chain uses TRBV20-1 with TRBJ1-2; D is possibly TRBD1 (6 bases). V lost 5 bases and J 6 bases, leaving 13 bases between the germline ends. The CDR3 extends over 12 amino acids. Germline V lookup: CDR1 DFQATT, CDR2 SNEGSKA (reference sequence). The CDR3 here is CSAGDMADGYTF. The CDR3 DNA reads TGCAGTGCTGGGGACATGGCGGATGGCTACACCTTC.

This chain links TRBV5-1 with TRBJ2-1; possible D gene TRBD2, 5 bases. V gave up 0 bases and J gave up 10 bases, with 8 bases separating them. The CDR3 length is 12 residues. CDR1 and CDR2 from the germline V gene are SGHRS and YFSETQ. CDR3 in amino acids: CASSLGAGEQFF. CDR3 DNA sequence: TGCGCCAGCAGCTTGGGGGCGGGCGAGCAGTTCTTC.

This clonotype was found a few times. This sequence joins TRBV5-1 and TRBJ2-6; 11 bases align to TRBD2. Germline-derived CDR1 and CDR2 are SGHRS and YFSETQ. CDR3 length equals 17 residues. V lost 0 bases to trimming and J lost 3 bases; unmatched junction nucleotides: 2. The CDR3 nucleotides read TGCGCCAGCAGCTTGGTACTAGCGGGAGTTGGGGCCAACGTCCTGACTTTC. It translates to CASSLVLAGVGANVLTF.

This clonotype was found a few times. CDR3 sequence: CAWTTGVVDTQYF. In DNA, the CDR3 is TGTGCCTGGACTACGGGAGTAGTAGATACGCAGTATTTT. The gene calls are TRBV30 and TRBJ2-3, with a weak D call TRBD2 (6 bases). This CDR3 is 13 amino acids long. With 4 bases removed from V and 5 bases from J, the gap between germline ends came to 13 bases. CDR1 and CDR2 (germline): GTSNPN, SVGIG (reference sequence).

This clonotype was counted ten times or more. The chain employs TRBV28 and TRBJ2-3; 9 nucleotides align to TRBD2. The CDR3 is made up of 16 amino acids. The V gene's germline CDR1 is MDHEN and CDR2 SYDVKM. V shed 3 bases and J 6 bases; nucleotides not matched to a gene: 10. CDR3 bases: TGTGCCAGCAGTTTCCCTCTAGCGGGGAATTCTGATACGCAGTATTTT. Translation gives CASSFPLAGNSDTQYF. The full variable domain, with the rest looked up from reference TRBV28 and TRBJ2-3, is DVKVTQSSRYLVKRTGEKVFLECVQDMDHENMFWYRQDPGLGLRLIYFSYDVKMKEKGDIPEGYSVSREKKERFSLILESASTNQTSMYLCASSFPLAGNSDTQYFGPGTRLTVL.